The 12 T cell receptor beta chains below were found in one sample sequenced in a study of blood T cell repertoires in COVID-19. TCRdb keeps only in-frame clones here, not all; method: immunoSEQ multiplex PCR. The repertoire holds 310,000 or so clones, with 75% to 95% as singletons. The sample comprised PBMCs or T cells enriched from blood (not recorded which). These receptors were obtained from a woman between 25 and 40 years old who had recovered from COVID-19.

This chain uses TRBV19 with TRBJ1-4; 7 nucleotides line up with TRBD1. This CDR3 comprises 15 residues. The V segment lost 7 bases and the J segment 2 bases; nucleotides outside the gene matches: 7. Per germline, CDR1 LNHDA and CDR2 SQIVND (reference sequence). CDR3 coding DNA: TGTGCCAGTACCCTTACCAGGGGGACTAATGAAAAACTGTTTTTT. This translates into CASTLTRGTNEKLFF.

CDR3 nucleotide sequence: TGTGCCAGCAGCTTGCCCGGGACAGGGTACGAGCAGTACTTC. This sequence encodes CASSLPGTGYEQYF. The chain employs TRBV7-9 and TRBJ2-7; TRBD1 matches 9 bases. This CDR3 is built from 14 residues. From germline, CDR1 is SEHNR and CDR2 FQNEAQ (reference sequence). V was clipped by 3 bases and J by 4 bases; unmatched bases: 4.

The V call is TRBV6-5, the J call TRBJ2-7, with no clear D. Germline-derived CDR1 and CDR2 are MNHEY and SVGAGI. The CDR3 runs to 14 residues. The ends were cut back, 1 base at V and 0 bases at J, with 7 bases in the middle. CDR3 DNA sequence: TGTGCCAGCAGTTACTGGCAGGACTCCTACGAGCAGTACTTC. Protein product: CASSYWQDSYEQYF.

This chain uses TRBV30 with TRBJ2-7; D is unresolved. Germline CDR1 reads GTSNPN; CDR2 reads SVGIG (reference sequence). The CDR3 runs 13 residues. Deletions cut 0 bases from V and 4 bases from J, with 10 bases between. CDR3 nucleotides: TGTGCCTGGAGTGTTGGCAGATTGTACGAGCAGTACTTC. This encodes CAWSVGRLYEQYF.

The gene calls are TRBV6-5 and TRBJ1-6, with D perhaps matching TRBD1 (6 bases). Germline V gene lookup returns CDR1 MNHEY and CDR2 SVGAGI. The CDR3 extends over 13 amino acids. Trimming removed 6 bases at V and 11 bases at J, with 14 bases between. The CDR3 DNA follows: TGTGCCAGCAGGGCACTCTCAGGGGCACCCCTCCACTTT. Translating gives CASRALSGAPLHF.

The gene calls are TRBV5-1 and TRBJ2-3; D unresolved. Trimming took off 0 bases at V and 3 bases at J, with 17 bases between the two ends. The CDR3 has 17 residues. The germline gives CDR1 SGHRS, CDR2 YFSETQ. The DNA for the CDR3 is TGCGCCAGCAGCTTGGCGGGTGTGAGAGATGGGACAGATACGCAGTATTTT. It is translated as CASSLAGVRDGTDTQYF. The entire variable domain, with the rest obtained from reference TRBV5-1 and TRBJ2-3, is as follows: KAGVTQTPRYLIKTRGQQVTLSCSPISGHRSVSWYQQTPGQGLQFLFEYFSETQRNKGNFPGRFSGRQFSNSRSEMNVSTLELGDSALYLCASSLAGVRDGTDTQYFGPGTRLTVL.

The chain combines TRBV6-6 with TRBJ2-7; 11 bases fit TRBD2. CDR3 size: 14 residues. CDR1 is MNHNY, CDR2 SVGAGI, per germline (reference sequence). The V gene end was trimmed by 5 bases and the J gene end by 7 bases; junction bases not matched to a gene: 7. CDR3 DNA: TGTGCCAGCAGTACTAGCGGGAGACTAGGGGAGCAGTACTTC. It codes for CASSTSGRLGEQYF.

The chain uses TRBV29-1 and TRBJ2-3; D remains ambiguous. Germline V gene sequence: CDR1 SQVTM, CDR2 ANQGSEA. This CDR3 contains 10 residues. V shed 3 bases and J shed 8 bases, with 6 bases lying between them. CDR3 region: CSVDSSTQYF. The CDR3 DNA sequence: TGCAGCGTTGATAGTAGTACGCAGTATTTT.

This clone was observed a handful of times. The V and J genes are TRBV18 and TRBJ2-1, with D possibly being TRBD2 (6 bases). Germline assignment: CDR1 KGHSH and CDR2 LQKENI. CDR3 length equals 17 residues. Trimming pared 0 bases from V and 6 bases from J, leaving 18 bases between. Here the CDR3 reads CASSPPFTSLRGNEQFF. The CDR3 nucleotides read TGTGCCAGCTCACCACCTTTTACTAGCCTGCGTGGCAATGAGCAGTTCTTC.

V gene TRBV5-6 combines with J gene TRBJ1-1; TRBD1 is a possible D gene (5 bases). The CDR3 has 14 amino acids. V lost 0 bases and J 1 base, leaving 7 bases between the germline ends. Germline V gene sequence: CDR1 SGHDT, CDR2 YYEEEE. The CDR3 coding sequence is TGTGCCAGCAGCTTGGGACAGACGAACACTGAAGCTTTCTTT. This sequence encodes CASSLGQTNTEAFF.

In its sample, this clone was seen once. In DNA, the CDR3 is TGTGCCAGTAGTATAGCAGGCGAATACTCACCCCTCCACTTT. It specifies CASSIAGEYSPLHF. This chain connects TRBV19 to TRBJ1-6, with D unresolved. V shed 1 base and J shed 10 bases, with 11 bases lying between them. The CDR3 has 14 amino acids. CDR1 and CDR2 from the germline V gene are LNHDA and SQIVND (reference sequence).

The J gene is TRBJ2-2, the V gene TRBV5-1, with TRBD2 matching 11 bases. Germline loops: CDR1 SGHRS, CDR2 YFSETQ. The CDR3 is made up of 16 amino acids. J was trimmed by 1 base and V by 2 bases; bases with no gene match: 1. The CDR3 nucleotides read TGCGCCAGCAGCTTCCTAGCGGGAGGGAACACCGGGGAGCTGTTTTTT. Its translation: CASSFLAGGNTGELFF.